These 2 T cell receptor beta chains originate from one sample sequenced in a study of identical twins. TCRdb analysed the 5' RACE reads with MiXCR anew, one entry per CDR3 protein. The top ten clones hold around 0.25% of a sample with about 1.7 million distinct CDR3 sequences, 32% of them seen once. Material for sequencing was cord blood. The receptors here all came from a newborn girl in good health.

The chain uses TRBV7-2 and TRBJ2-1; the match to TRBD2 covers 12 bases. Germline CDR1 SGHTA, CDR2 FQGNSA. CDR3 length equals 16 residues. V dropped 5 bases and J dropped 6; count of bases not matched to a gene: 8. The CDR3 loop is CASSPSGLAGINEQFF. In DNA, the CDR3 is TGTGCCAGCAGCCCCTCCGGACTAGCGGGGATCAATGAGCAGTTCTTC.

This clonotype has only a few counts. The chain links TRBV28 to TRBJ2-1, with 8 nucleotides matching TRBD2. This CDR3 contains 15 residues. V trimming: 5 bases; J trimming: 4 bases; junction bases outside the gene matches: 7. Germline V gives CDR1 MDHEN, CDR2 SYDVKM. CDR3 sequence: CASSPGVAGYNEQFF. The CDR3 DNA sequence: TGTGCCAGCAGTCCCGGGGTAGCGGGGTACAATGAGCAGTTCTTC.